The next 12 T cell receptor beta chains were all read from a single sample in a study of T-cell memory formation after mild COVID-19. One entry per CDR3 protein results from TCRdb running MiXCR on the 5' RACE reads. The sample has almost 550,000 distinct CDR3 sequences; about a fifth are singletons. Specimen: PBMCs or a T cell subset sorted from them (not recorded which). These receptors were taken from an adult woman who had mild COVID-19 (a few samples of this study predate the infection). Cell type and time point are not known.

This clonotype was detected only a few times. The CDR3: CASSLGWVEGYTF. In nucleotides, the CDR3 is TGTGCCAGCAGCTTGGGGTGGGTAGAAGGCTACACCTTC. This chain uses TRBV5-5 with TRBJ1-2, with no clear D. From germline, CDR1 is SGHKS and CDR2 YYEKEE (reference sequence). Deletions cut 0 bases from V and 8 bases from J, with 11 bases between. This CDR3 is built from 13 residues.

This clonotype was counted only a few times. This chain connects TRBV27 to TRBJ1-2; maybe TRBD1 (5 bases). The CDR3 extends over 14 amino acids. V was trimmed by 2 bases and J by 1 base, leaving 8 bases between them. The germline V gene encodes CDR1 MNHEY and CDR2 SMNVEV (reference sequence). The CDR3 DNA sequence: TGTGCCAGCAGTTTAGACAGATATAACTATGGCTACACCTTC. Its protein is CASSLDRYNYGYTF.

The gene calls are TRBV20-1 and TRBJ2-7; D might be TRBD1 (6 bases). V shed 5 bases and J shed 6 bases, with 8 bases lying between them. Germline-derived CDR1 and CDR2 are DFQATT and SNEGSKA (reference sequence). The CDR3 is made up of 10 amino acids. The CDR3 loop is CSAAQGEQYF. CDR3 bases: TGCAGTGCTGCACAGGGCGAGCAGTACTTC.

This clonotype turned up a few times. The V and J genes are TRBV10-3 and TRBJ2-3, with TRBD2 as a possible D gene (5 bases). Trimming left V 8 bases short and J 4 bases short, with 16 bases between. The CDR3 is made up of 14 amino acids. Germline CDR1 is ENHRY and CDR2 is SYGVKD. The CDR3 sequence is CAISPEGGADTQYF. The CDR3, as DNA: TGTGCCATCTCCCCCGAGGGTGGGGCAGATACGCAGTATTTT.

Ten or more counts support this clonotype. The chain has TRBV14 and TRBJ2-3; a weak D match, TRBD2 (6 bases). Germline V gene sequence: CDR1 SGHDN, CDR2 FVKESK. V dropped 3 bases and J dropped 2 bases, with 9 bases sitting between them. The CDR3 runs 14 residues. The chain's CDR3 is CASSQAGPTDTQYF. Here the CDR3 DNA reads TGTGCCAGCAGCCAGGCGGGACCCACAGATACGCAGTATTTT.

This clonotype was seen a handful of times. The chain joins TRBV27 to TRBJ1-5, with TRBD1 as a possible D gene (5 bases). Germline V gene data show CDR1 as MNHEY and CDR2 as SMNVEV (reference sequence). Trimming removed 3 bases at V and 6 bases at J, with 15 bases between. CDR3 length: 15 residues. The CDR3 DNA follows: TGTGCCAGCAGTTTGGGGGGGGGGATGGCTCAGCCCCAGCATTTT. This encodes CASSLGGGMAQPQHF.

The sample holds a few counts of this clonotype. The chain employs TRBV7-3 and TRBJ1-6; D is unresolved. CDR1 SGHTA and CDR2 FQGTGA come from the germline V gene. V lost 3 bases to trimming and J lost 10 bases, with 10 bases between them. This CDR3 is 13 amino acids long. The CDR3 loop reads CASSLTEKSPLHF. The CDR3 nucleotides read TGTGCCAGCAGCTTGACGGAAAAGTCACCCCTCCACTTT.

The V gene is TRBV12-3 or TRBV12-4, the J gene TRBJ1-1, with D unclear. V lost 5 bases and J 8 bases, leaving 9 bases between the germline ends. The CDR3 sequence is 11 residues long. Here the CDR3 reads CASSKKTEAFF. As DNA, the CDR3 is TGTGCCAGCAGTAAGAAAACAGAAGCTTTCTTT.

This clonotype was detected a few times. CDR3 coding DNA: TGTGCCAGCATGACCCCCCGGCGGGAGGGCCTGGAGACCCAGTACTTC. Amino acids: CASMTPRREGLETQYF. This chain joins TRBV12-3 or TRBV12-4 and TRBJ2-5; 9 nucleotides align to TRBD2. This CDR3 spans 16 amino acids. V dropped 7 bases and J dropped 5; count of bases not matched to a gene: 14.

The V and J genes are TRBV10-3 and TRBJ2-5; no reliable D call. The CDR3 spans 12 residues. The germline CDR1 and CDR2 sequences are ENHRY and SYGVKD. V lost 6 bases, J lost 5 bases, and 10 bases lay in between. CDR3 in DNA: TGTGCCATCAGAAGAGCCGGGGAGACCCAGTACTTC. It encodes CAIRRAGETQYF.

This clonotype was seen only a few times. The J gene is TRBJ2-4, the V gene TRBV7-7; possibly TRBD2 for D (6 bases). Trimming removed 5 bases at V and 2 bases at J, with 16 bases between. CDR1 SSHAT and CDR2 FNYEAQ come from the germline V gene (reference sequence). This CDR3 has 16 amino acids. CDR3 loop: CASSAVEGRTKNIQYF. The CDR3 coding sequence is TGTGCCAGCAGCGCCGTGGAGGGCCGAACCAAAAACATTCAGTACTTC.

CDR3 nucleotide sequence: TGCAGTGCTAGAGAAGTGTCTTCGGGGGAGCAGTTCTTC. This gives the protein CSAREVSSGEQFF. V is TRBV20-1 and J is TRBJ2-1; a weak D match, TRBD2 (5 bases). The CDR3 spans 13 residues. Trimming removed 0 bases at V and 10 bases at J, with 13 bases between. From germline, CDR1 is DFQATT and CDR2 SNEGSKA (reference sequence).